A selection of T cell receptor beta chains follows, all from one sample in a study of shared clonotypes between healthy human individuals. The repertoire was sequenced with immunoSEQ multiplex PCR; TCRdb's copy has only in-frame clones and lacks some. The sample carries 2.5 million or so clones, around nine tenths recorded once. Sequenced sample: naive CD4+ T cells sorted from blood. These TCRs come from a man aged 18-30 years in good health. Both conserved end residues are part of each CDR3. A D gene is named only where the DNA matches it firmly. Size is stated for part of the rows, as once, few or many counts, or as a class when the clone is expanded.

DNA: TGTGCCACCTCGATGACAGGTAACACAGATACGCAGTATTTT
CDR3: CATSMTGNTDTQYF
V: TRBV6-5
D: .
size: .
J: TRBJ2-3

DNA: TGTGCCAGCAGGGACACAGGGTCCGGACCTTTCTTT
CDR3: CASRDTGSGPFF
V: TRBV2
D: .
size: .
J: TRBJ1-1

DNA: TGTGCCAGCAGCTTGGGGGGAAGCAATCAGCCCCAGCATTTT
CDR3: CASSLGGSNQPQHF
V: TRBV5-6
D: .
size: .
J: TRBJ1-5

DNA: TGTGCCAGCAGTTTATGGGGGACAGGGACTTCCTACGAGCAGTACTTC
CDR3: CASSLWGTGTSYEQYF
V: TRBV27
D: TRBD1
size: once
J: TRBJ2-7

DNA: TGTGCCATCAGTGCGGGGACAGGGGGGACCTACGAGCAGTACTTC
CDR3: CAISAGTGGTYEQYF
V: TRBV10-3
D: TRBD1
size: .
J: TRBJ2-7

DNA: TGTGCCAGCTCCCAGGGACGGGGACCCTACGAGCAGTACTTC
CDR3: CASSQGRGPYEQYF
V: TRBV18
D: .
size: .
J: TRBJ2-7

DNA: TGTGCCAGTAGTACGACTAGCGGGGGACAAGAGACCCAGTACTTC
CDR3: CASSTTSGGQETQYF
V: TRBV19
D: TRBD2
size: .
J: TRBJ2-5

DNA: TGTGCCAGTAGTATTCCGGGACAGGGAAGCAATCAGCCCCAGCATTTT
CDR3: CASSIPGQGSNQPQHF
V: TRBV19
D: TRBD1
size: .
J: TRBJ1-5

DNA: TGTGCCAGCAGAGGTCGGGGGTTCTCCTACGAGCAGTACTTC
CDR3: CASRGRGFSYEQYF
V: TRBV2
D: .
size: .
J: TRBJ2-7

DNA: TGTGCCAGCAGTGAAATCGCAGAGACCCAGTACTTC
CDR3: CASSEIAETQYF
V: TRBV2
D: .
size: .
J: TRBJ2-5

DNA: TGTGCCATCAGTGACTCAGTCAGGGGTATTAACTATGGCTACACCTTC
CDR3: CAISDSVRGINYGYTF
V: TRBV10-3
D: .
size: .
J: TRBJ1-2

DNA: TGTGCCAGCAACAACCTGGGAGCGGAAGCTCAAGAGACCCAGTACTTC
CDR3: CASNNLGAEAQETQYF
V: TRBV28
D: .
size: .
J: TRBJ2-5

DNA: TGTGCCAGCACCCTAGCTTATGGCTACACCTTC
CDR3: CASTLAYGYTF
V: TRBV21-1
D: .
size: .
J: TRBJ1-2

DNA: TGTGCCAGCAGCGCCCGGGACGCCCTATTAGGTTCACCCCTCCACTTT
CDR3: CASSARDALLGSPLHF
V: TRBV11-2
D: .
size: .
J: TRBJ1-6

DNA: TGTGCCAGCAGCCCCCAGTTACTAGCGGGGGCGGAGACCCAGTACTTC
CDR3: CASSPQLLAGAETQYF
V: TRBV7-2
D: TRBD2
size: once
J: TRBJ2-5

DNA: TGTGCCAGCAGCCCACTACGACTAGCGGTGGAAGAGCAGTACTTC
CDR3: CASSPLRLAVEEQYF
V: TRBV7-9
D: TRBD2
size: .
J: TRBJ2-7

DNA: TGCGCCACCGCGAAGTTACCGAGCACAGATACGCAGTATTTT
CDR3: CATAKLPSTDTQYF
V: TRBV5-1
D: .
size: once
J: TRBJ2-3

DNA: TGTGCCAGCAGCGAAAACAGAGGACAGCGCACCGGGGAGCTGTTTTTT
CDR3: CASSENRGQRTGELFF
V: TRBV6-6
D: .
size: .
J: TRBJ2-2

DNA: TGTGCCAGCAGTGTAGGTCTAGGAGAGACCCAGTACTTC
CDR3: CASSVGLGETQYF
V: TRBV28
D: .
size: .
J: TRBJ2-5

DNA: TGTGCCAGCAGCTTACCGGAGGGCTACACCTTC
CDR3: CASSLPEGYTF
V: TRBV7-9
D: .
size: .
J: TRBJ1-2

DNA: TGTGCCAGCAGCTTGTGGACAGAAGAGACCCAGTACTTC
CDR3: CASSLWTEETQYF
V: TRBV5-4
D: .
size: .
J: TRBJ2-5

DNA: TGTGCCAGCAGTGCCCGGGGGAGGAACACCGGGGAGCTGTTTTTT
CDR3: CASSARGRNTGELFF
V: TRBV2
D: .
size: .
J: TRBJ2-2

DNA: TGTGCCTGGAGTCTTGGGGAAGACACCGGGGAGCTGTTTTTT
CDR3: CAWSLGEDTGELFF
V: TRBV30
D: .
size: .
J: TRBJ2-2

DNA: TGTGCCAGTAGCCCGGACAGGGGCATCCGGAAGCAGTTCTTC
CDR3: CASSPDRGIRKQFF
V: TRBV19
D: TRBD1
size: .
J: TRBJ2-1

DNA: TGCAGCGTTGAAGACCCATGGTTGCGGGGGGGGACAGATACGCAGTATTTT
CDR3: CSVEDPWLRGGTDTQYF
V: TRBV29-1
D: TRBD2
size: .
J: TRBJ2-3

DNA: TGTGCCAGCAGCCAAGTTTCCAGAGCAGGGGAGCAGTTCTTC
CDR3: CASSQVSRAGEQFF
V: TRBV14
D: .
size: .
J: TRBJ2-1

DNA: TGCGCCAGCAGCCAATTTGATAGAGGGCTAGCGGGAGCGGACACCGGGGAGCTGTTTTTT
CDR3: CASSQFDRGLAGADTGELFF
V: TRBV4-3
D: TRBD2
size: .
J: TRBJ2-2

DNA: TGTGCCAGTAGTATAGGGGACAGCGCTATTGCAACTAATGAAAAACTGTTTTTT
CDR3: CASSIGDSAIATNEKLFF
V: TRBV19
D: TRBD1
size: .
J: TRBJ1-4

DNA: TGTGCCTGGAGTGTAGCAGCAGCGACCTATGGCTACACCTTC
CDR3: CAWSVAAATYGYTF
V: TRBV30
D: .
size: .
J: TRBJ1-2

DNA: TGCGCCAGCAGCTTGGAACGGGGAGTCACAGATACGCAGTATTTT
CDR3: CASSLERGVTDTQYF
V: TRBV5-1
D: .
size: once
J: TRBJ2-3

DNA: TGTGCCAGTATCTCCGGGGGACAGAATAACTATGGCTACACCTTC
CDR3: CASISGGQNNYGYTF
V: TRBV19
D: TRBD1
size: few
J: TRBJ1-2

DNA: TGTGCCAGCAGCTTAGGCCCTAGCGGGGTCTCCTACGAGCAGTACTTC
CDR3: CASSLGPSGVSYEQYF
V: TRBV7-2
D: TRBD2
size: .
J: TRBJ2-7

DNA: TGTGCCAGCAGCGAACTAGGGGGCAATCAGCCCCAGCATTTT
CDR3: CASSELGGNQPQHF
V: TRBV2
D: .
size: .
J: TRBJ1-5

DNA: TGTGCCATCAGTGAGTCTCCGGGGGTCTTAGGCACTGAAGCTTTCTTT
CDR3: CAISESPGVLGTEAFF
V: TRBV10-3
D: .
size: once
J: TRBJ1-1

DNA: TGTGCCAGCAGTTACTCGGTAGGACGCGGTTCACCCCTCCACTTT
CDR3: CASSYSVGRGSPLHF
V: TRBV6-5
D: .
size: .
J: TRBJ1-6

DNA: TGTGCCAGCAGCTCCCTTCCTCCTCGAACTACCGGGGAGCTGTTTTTT
CDR3: CASSSLPPRTTGELFF
V: TRBV11-2
D: .
size: .
J: TRBJ2-2

DNA: TGTGCCAGCGGAGGGGCAGGGTCAGATACGCAGTATTTT
CDR3: CASGGAGSDTQYF
V: TRBV6-6
D: .
size: once
J: TRBJ2-3

DNA: TGTGCCAGCAGCCAGGGGACAGAAGAGACCCAGTACTTC
CDR3: CASSQGTEETQYF
V: TRBV7-8
D: TRBD1
size: .
J: TRBJ2-5

DNA: TGCGCCAGCAGCTTGGCCGAGATAAGGACTGAAGCTTTCTTT
CDR3: CASSLAEIRTEAFF
V: TRBV5-1
D: .
size: .
J: TRBJ1-1

DNA: TGTGCCAGCAGCCCTGAACTACACGTGGGGGGCTACACCTTC
CDR3: CASSPELHVGGYTF
V: TRBV11-2
D: .
size: .
J: TRBJ1-2

DNA: TGTGCCAGCAGCTTGAGAGGGTTGAAGACCCAGTACTTC
CDR3: CASSLRGLKTQYF
V: TRBV7-2
D: .
size: .
J: TRBJ2-5

DNA: TGTGCCAGCAGCCCCTTAGCAGGCTCCTACAATGAGCAGTTCTTC
CDR3: CASSPLAGSYNEQFF
V: TRBV5-4
D: .
size: once
J: TRBJ2-1

DNA: TGTGCCAGCAGCTTAGTTGCGAGACAAGAGACCCAGTACTTC
CDR3: CASSLVARQETQYF
V: TRBV11-2
D: .
size: .
J: TRBJ2-5

DNA: TGTGCCTGGAGTGTATGGTTAGGGGACAGTTCGAAGACTGAAGCTTTCTTT
CDR3: CAWSVWLGDSSKTEAFF
V: TRBV30
D: TRBD1
size: .
J: TRBJ1-1

DNA: TGTGCCAGCAACCCAACGACAGGGGGCTTCGATGAGCAGTTCTTC
CDR3: CASNPTTGGFDEQFF
V: TRBV11-1
D: TRBD1
size: once
J: TRBJ2-1

DNA: TGTGCCAGCAGTTTAAATCGGGGTGCTGACAATGAGCAGTTCTTC
CDR3: CASSLNRGADNEQFF
V: TRBV28
D: .
size: .
J: TRBJ2-1

DNA: TGTGCCAGCAGCTCTTACGGCAATGAGCAGTTCTTC
CDR3: CASSSYGNEQFF
V: TRBV11-3
D: .
size: .
J: TRBJ2-1

DNA: TGTGCCAGCAGTCTCCCGGGACAGGGGGCCACTAATGAAAAACTGTTTTTT
CDR3: CASSLPGQGATNEKLFF
V: TRBV28
D: TRBD1
size: .
J: TRBJ1-4

DNA: TGCGCCAGCAGCTTGGATGCGGGCCCGGGTTTTGAAGCTTTCTTT
CDR3: CASSLDAGPGFEAFF
V: TRBV5-1
D: .
size: .
J: TRBJ1-1

DNA: TGTGCCAGCAGCCCTACCTCCCCTAGCGGGTACCAAGAGACCCAGTACTTC
CDR3: CASSPTSPSGYQETQYF
V: TRBV7-9
D: TRBD2
size: .
J: TRBJ2-5

DNA: TGTGCCAGCTCACCGGCGGCACTGGCTAATGAAAAACTGTTTTTT
CDR3: CASSPAALANEKLFF
V: TRBV18
D: .
size: .
J: TRBJ1-4

DNA: TGTGCCAGCATCTACAGGGACGGTTCACCCCTCCACTTT
CDR3: CASIYRDGSPLHF
V: TRBV6-1
D: .
size: .
J: TRBJ1-6

DNA: TGTGCCAGCAGCTTGGGACAGGGACGGGGCGAGCAGTACTTC
CDR3: CASSLGQGRGEQYF
V: TRBV5-6
D: TRBD1
size: once
J: TRBJ2-7

DNA: TGTGCCAGCAGACCTGGCGGGGGGTATTACGAGCAGTACTTC
CDR3: CASRPGGGYYEQYF
V: TRBV6-1
D: TRBD2
size: .
J: TRBJ2-7

DNA: TGTGCCAGCAGCGGCGGGGGCGTGGAGACCCAGTACTTC
CDR3: CASSGGGVETQYF
V: TRBV6-1
D: .
size: .
J: TRBJ2-5

DNA: TGTGCCAGCTCCCCGTTGCGGGGCAACGAGTATGGCTACACCTTC
CDR3: CASSPLRGNEYGYTF
V: TRBV18
D: .
size: .
J: TRBJ1-2

DNA: TGTGCCAGCGGCAGACTAGCGGGACAAGAGACCCAGTACTTC
CDR3: CASGRLAGQETQYF
V: TRBV6-6
D: TRBD2
size: .
J: TRBJ2-5

DNA: TGTGCCAGCCGCCCCTCCGGGAGCAATCAGCCCCAGCATTTT
CDR3: CASRPSGSNQPQHF
V: TRBV28
D: .
size: .
J: TRBJ1-5

DNA: TGTGCCTGGAGTGTTCCCAGGTCCCGGCGAGAGACCCAGTACTTC
CDR3: CAWSVPRSRRETQYF
V: TRBV30
D: .
size: .
J: TRBJ2-5